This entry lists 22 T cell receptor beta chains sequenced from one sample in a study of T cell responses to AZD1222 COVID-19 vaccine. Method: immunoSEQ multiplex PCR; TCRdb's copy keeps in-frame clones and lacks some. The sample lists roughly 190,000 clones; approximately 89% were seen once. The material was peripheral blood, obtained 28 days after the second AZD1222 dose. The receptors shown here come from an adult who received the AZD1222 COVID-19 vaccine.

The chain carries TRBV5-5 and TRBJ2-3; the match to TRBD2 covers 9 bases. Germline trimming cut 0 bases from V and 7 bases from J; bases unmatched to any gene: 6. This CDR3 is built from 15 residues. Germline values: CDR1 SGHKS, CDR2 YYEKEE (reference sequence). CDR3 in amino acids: CASSLVSGSQNTQYF. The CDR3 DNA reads TGTGCCAGCAGCTTGGTTAGCGGGAGTCAAAATACGCAGTATTTT.

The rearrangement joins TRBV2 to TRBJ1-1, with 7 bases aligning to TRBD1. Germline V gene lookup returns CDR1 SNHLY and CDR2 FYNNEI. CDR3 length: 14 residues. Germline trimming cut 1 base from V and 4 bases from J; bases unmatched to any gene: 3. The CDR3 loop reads CASSEEQGITEAFF. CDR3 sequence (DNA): TGTGCCAGCAGTGAAGAACAGGGGATCACTGAAGCTTTCTTT.

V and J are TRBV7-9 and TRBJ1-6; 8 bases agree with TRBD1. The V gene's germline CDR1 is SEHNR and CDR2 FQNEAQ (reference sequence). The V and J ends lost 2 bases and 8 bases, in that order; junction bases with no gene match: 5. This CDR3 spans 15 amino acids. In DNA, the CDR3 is TGTGCCAGCAGCTTACGGACAGGGAAGGATTCACCCCTCCACTTT. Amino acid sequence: CASSLRTGKDSPLHF.

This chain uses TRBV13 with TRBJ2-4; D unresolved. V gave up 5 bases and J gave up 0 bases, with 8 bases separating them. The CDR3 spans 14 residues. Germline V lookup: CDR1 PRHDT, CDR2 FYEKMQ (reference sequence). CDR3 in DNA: TGTGCCAGCAGCCAGTGGATAGCCAAAAACATTCAGTACTTC. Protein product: CASSQWIAKNIQYF.

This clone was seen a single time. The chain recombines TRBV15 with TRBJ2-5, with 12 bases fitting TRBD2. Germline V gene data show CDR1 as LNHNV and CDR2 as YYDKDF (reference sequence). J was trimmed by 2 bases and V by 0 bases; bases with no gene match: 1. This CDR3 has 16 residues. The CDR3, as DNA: TGTGCCACCAGCAGAGAACTAGCGGGGGGTCAAGAGACCCAGTACTTC. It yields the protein CATSRELAGGQETQYF.

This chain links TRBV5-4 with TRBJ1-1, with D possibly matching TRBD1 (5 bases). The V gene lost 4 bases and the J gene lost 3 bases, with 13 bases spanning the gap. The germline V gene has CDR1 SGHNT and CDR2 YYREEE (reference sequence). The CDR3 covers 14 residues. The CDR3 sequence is CASSRDSGDTEAFF. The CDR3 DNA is TGTGCCAGCAGCCGAGACAGTGGCGACACTGAAGCTTTCTTT.

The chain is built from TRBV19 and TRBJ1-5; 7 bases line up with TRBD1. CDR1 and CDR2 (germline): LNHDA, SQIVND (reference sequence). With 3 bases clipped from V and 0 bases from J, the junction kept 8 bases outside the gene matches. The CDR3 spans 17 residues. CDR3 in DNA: TGTGCCAGTAGTATTCTAAGGGGGCGAGATAGCAATCAGCCCCAGCATTTT. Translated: CASSILRGRDSNQPQHF. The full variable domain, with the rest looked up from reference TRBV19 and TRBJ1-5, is DGGITQSPKYLFRKEGQNVTLSCEQNLNHDAMYWYRQDPGQGLRLIYYSQIVNDFQKGDIAEGYSVSREKKESFPLTVTSAQKNPTAFYLCASSILRGRDSNQPQHFGDGTRLSIL.

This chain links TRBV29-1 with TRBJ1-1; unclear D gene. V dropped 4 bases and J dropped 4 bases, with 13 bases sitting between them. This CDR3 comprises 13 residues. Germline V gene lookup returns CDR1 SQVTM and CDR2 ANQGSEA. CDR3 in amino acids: CSVGFLLGTEAFF. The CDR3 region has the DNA TGCAGCGTTGGGTTCCTATTGGGCACTGAAGCTTTCTTT.

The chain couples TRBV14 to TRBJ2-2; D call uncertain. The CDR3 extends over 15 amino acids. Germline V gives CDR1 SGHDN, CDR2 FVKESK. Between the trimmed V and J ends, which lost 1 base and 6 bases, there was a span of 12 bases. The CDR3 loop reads CASSQVYSRPGELFF. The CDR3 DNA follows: TGTGCCAGCAGCCAAGTTTACTCCAGACCCGGGGAGCTGTTTTTT.

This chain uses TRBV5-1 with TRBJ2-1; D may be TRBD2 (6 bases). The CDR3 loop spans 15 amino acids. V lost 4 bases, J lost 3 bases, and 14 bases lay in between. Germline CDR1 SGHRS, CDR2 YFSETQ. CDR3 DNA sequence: TGCGCCAGCAGCCTCACCGGGACTCACTACAATGAGCAGTTCTTC. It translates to CASSLTGTHYNEQFF.

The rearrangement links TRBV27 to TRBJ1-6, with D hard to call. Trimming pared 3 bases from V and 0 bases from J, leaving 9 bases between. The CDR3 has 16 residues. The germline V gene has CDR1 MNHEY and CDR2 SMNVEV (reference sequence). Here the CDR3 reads CASSFGPGSYNSPLHF. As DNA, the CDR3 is TGTGCCAGCAGTTTTGGGCCTGGCTCCTATAATTCACCCCTCCACTTT.

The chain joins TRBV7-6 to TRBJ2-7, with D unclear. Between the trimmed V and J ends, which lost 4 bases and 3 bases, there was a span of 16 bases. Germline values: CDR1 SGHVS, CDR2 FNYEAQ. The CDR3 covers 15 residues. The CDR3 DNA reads TGTGCCAGCAGCTCCAACGGGCAGTGGAGCTACGAGCAGTACTTC. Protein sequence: CASSSNGQWSYEQYF.

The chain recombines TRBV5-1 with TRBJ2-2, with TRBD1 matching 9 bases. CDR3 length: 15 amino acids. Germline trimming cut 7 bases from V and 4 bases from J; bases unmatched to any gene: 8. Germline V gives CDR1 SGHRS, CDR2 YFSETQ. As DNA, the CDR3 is TGCGCCAGCGAGCCCGGGACAGGGCCCACCGGGGAGCTGTTTTTT. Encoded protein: CASEPGTGPTGELFF.

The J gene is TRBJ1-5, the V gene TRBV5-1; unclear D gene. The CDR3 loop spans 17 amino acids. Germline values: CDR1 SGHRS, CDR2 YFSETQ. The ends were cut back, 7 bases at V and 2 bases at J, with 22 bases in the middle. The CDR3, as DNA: TGCGCCAGCTACTCACTGGCCGCCCCTGGGGGCAATCAGCCCCAGCATTTT. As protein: CASYSLAAPGGNQPQHF. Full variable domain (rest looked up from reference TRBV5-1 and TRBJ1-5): KAGVTQTPRYLIKTRGQQVTLSCSPISGHRSVSWYQQTPGQGLQFLFEYFSETQRNKGNFPGRFSGRQFSNSRSEMNVSTLELGDSALYLCASYSLAAPGGNQPQHFGDGTRLSIL.

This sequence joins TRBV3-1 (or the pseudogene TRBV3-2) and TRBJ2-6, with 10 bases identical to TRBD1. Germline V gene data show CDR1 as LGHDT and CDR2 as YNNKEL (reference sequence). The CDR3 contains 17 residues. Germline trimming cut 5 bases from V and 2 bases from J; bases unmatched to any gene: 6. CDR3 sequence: CASSSRDRGTGANVLTF. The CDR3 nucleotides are TGTGCCAGCAGCTCCCGGGACAGGGGTACTGGGGCCAACGTCCTGACTTTC.

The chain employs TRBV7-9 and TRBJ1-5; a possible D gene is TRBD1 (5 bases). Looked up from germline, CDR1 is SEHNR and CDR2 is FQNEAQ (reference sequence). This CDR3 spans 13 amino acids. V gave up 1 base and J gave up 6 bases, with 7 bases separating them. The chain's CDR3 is CASSLGGGQPQHF. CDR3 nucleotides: TGTGCCAGCAGCTTAGGGGGCGGTCAGCCCCAGCATTTT. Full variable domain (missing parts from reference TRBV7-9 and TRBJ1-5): DTGVSQNPRHKITKRGQNVTFRCDPISEHNRLYWYRQTLGQGPEFLTYFQNEAQLEKSRLLSDRFSAERPKGSFSTLEIQRTEQGDSAMYLCASSLGGGQPQHFGDGTRLSIL.

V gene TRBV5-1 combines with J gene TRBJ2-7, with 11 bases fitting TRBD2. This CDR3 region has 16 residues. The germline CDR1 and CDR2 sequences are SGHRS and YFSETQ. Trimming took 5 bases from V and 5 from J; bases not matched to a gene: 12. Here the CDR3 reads CASRRRALAGGDEQYF. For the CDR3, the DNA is TGCGCCAGCAGAAGGCGGGCGCTAGCGGGAGGCGACGAGCAGTACTTC.

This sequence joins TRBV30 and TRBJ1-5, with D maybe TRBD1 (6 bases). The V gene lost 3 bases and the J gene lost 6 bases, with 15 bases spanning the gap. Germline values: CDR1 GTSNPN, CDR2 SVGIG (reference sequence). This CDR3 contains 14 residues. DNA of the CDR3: TGTGCCTGGAGCGCGGGACACTTGGGTCAGCCCCAGCATTTT. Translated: CAWSAGHLGQPQHF. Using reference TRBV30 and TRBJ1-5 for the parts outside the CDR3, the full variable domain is SQTIHQWPATLVQPVGSPLSLECTVEGTSNPNLYWYRQAAGRGLQLLFYSVGIGQISSEVPQNLSASRPQDRQFILSSKKLLLSDSGFYLCAWSAGHLGQPQHFGDGTRLSIL.

CDR3 region: CASSWQGALSYNEQFF. The CDR3 coding sequence is TGCGCCAGCAGCTGGCAGGGGGCTCTTTCCTACAATGAGCAGTTCTTC. The rearrangement joins TRBV5-1 to TRBJ2-1; TRBD1 matches 8 bases. The V segment lost 3 bases and the J segment 1 base; nucleotides outside the gene matches: 6. Germline V lookup: CDR1 SGHRS, CDR2 YFSETQ. The CDR3 is 16 amino acids. Full variable domain (remainder filled in from reference TRBV5-1 and TRBJ2-1): KAGVTQTPRYLIKTRGQQVTLSCSPISGHRSVSWYQQTPGQGLQFLFEYFSETQRNKGNFPGRFSGRQFSNSRSEMNVSTLELGDSALYLCASSWQGALSYNEQFFGPGTRLTVL.

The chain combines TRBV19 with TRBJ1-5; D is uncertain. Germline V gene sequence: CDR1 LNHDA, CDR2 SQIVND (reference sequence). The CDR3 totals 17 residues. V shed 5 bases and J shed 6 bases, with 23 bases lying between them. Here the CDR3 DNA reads TGTGCCAGTAGTGAGACTTCGGGCTCCACTCTCGGTCAGCCCCAGCATTTT. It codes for CASSETSGSTLGQPQHF. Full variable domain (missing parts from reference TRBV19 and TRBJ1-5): DGGITQSPKYLFRKEGQNVTLSCEQNLNHDAMYWYRQDPGQGLRLIYYSQIVNDFQKGDIAEGYSVSREKKESFPLTVTSAQKNPTAFYLCASSETSGSTLGQPQHFGDGTRLSIL.

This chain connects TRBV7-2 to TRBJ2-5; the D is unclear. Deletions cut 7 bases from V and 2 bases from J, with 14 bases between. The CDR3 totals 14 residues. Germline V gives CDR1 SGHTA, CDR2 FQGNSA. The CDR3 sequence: CASTYSWEQETQYF. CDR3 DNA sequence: TGTGCCAGCACATATAGCTGGGAACAAGAGACCCAGTACTTC.

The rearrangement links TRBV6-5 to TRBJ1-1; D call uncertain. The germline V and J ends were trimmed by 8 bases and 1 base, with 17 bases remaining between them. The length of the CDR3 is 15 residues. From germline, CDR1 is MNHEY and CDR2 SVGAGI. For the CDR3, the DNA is TGTGCCAGCCTACTTAACCCAGGCGGGAACACTGAAGCTTTCTTT. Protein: CASLLNPGGNTEAFF.